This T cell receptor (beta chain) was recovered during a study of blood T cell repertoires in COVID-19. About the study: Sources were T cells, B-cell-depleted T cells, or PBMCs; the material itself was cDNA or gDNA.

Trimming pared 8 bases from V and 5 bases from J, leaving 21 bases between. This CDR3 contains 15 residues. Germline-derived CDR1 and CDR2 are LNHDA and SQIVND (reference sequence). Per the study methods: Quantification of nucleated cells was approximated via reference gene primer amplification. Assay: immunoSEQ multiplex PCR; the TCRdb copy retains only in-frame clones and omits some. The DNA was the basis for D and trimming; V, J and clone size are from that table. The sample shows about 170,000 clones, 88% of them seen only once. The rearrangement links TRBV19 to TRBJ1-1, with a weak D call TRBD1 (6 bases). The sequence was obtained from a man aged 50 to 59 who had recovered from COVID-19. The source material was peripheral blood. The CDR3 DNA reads TGTGCCAGTGCAAGTCGCGGGGGCCCGGGGACTGAAGCTTTCTTT. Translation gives CASASRGGPGTEAFF.